Below are 21 T cell receptor beta chains sequenced from a single sample in a study of cytomegalovirus exposure and HLA in healthy donors (dated by TCRdb to about 2017). To prepare the library, the immunoSEQ multiplex PCR assay was applied. For the multiplex PCR, a mixture combining 60 forward primers for TCR Vbeta segments and 13 reverse primers for TCR Jbeta segments was used. The immuneACCESS repertoire file appears here via TCRdb, limited to in-frame rearrangements. These files lack a portion of the clones; in checked studies, under half of the deficit traces to unresolved V genes, and the cause of the others is not known. The sample table shows around 70,000 clones, and approximately 81% are seen once. The top ten clones comprise approximately 8.9% of the sample. The source material was PBMCs. All receptors derive from a woman between 35 and 50 years old in good health and CMV-seropositive.

V is TRBV30 and J is TRBJ2-3; 8 nucleotides agree with TRBD1. V trimming: 2 bases; J trimming: 1 base; junction bases outside the gene matches: 2. Germline CDR1 GTSNPN, CDR2 SVGIG (reference sequence). The CDR3 runs to 14 residues. The CDR3 here is CAWSPTGGTDTQYF. Here the CDR3 DNA reads TGTGCCTGGAGTCCGACAGGGGGCACAGATACGCAGTATTTT.

The table lists this clone with many counts. Distinct nucleotide sequences in the sample also encode this CDR3. The genes are TRBV6-4 and TRBJ2-6; 11 positions agree with TRBD1. The CDR3 is 17 residues long. The V gene's germline CDR1 is MRHNA and CDR2 SNTAGT. After removal of 4 bases from V and 0 bases from J, the junction contained 2 bases not matched to a gene. Here the CDR3 reads CASSAGTGGSGANVLTF. CDR3 bases: TGTGCCAGCAGTGCCGGGACAGGGGGCTCTGGGGCCAACGTCCTGACTTTC.

This clone was counted only a few times. This chain uses TRBV11-1 with TRBJ2-5, with a weak D call TRBD2 (6 bases). Between the trimmed V and J ends, which lost 2 bases and 5 bases, there was a span of 9 bases. From germline, CDR1 is SGHAT and CDR2 FQDESV (reference sequence). The CDR3 covers 13 residues. The CDR3 loop reads CASSLPGGETQYF. CDR3 coding DNA: TGTGCCAGCAGCTTACCTGGGGGGGAGACCCAGTACTTC.

J is TRBJ1-6 and V is TRBV5-5; D unresolved. Trimming pared 6 bases from V and 10 bases from J, leaving 11 bases between. This CDR3 contains 12 residues. Germline CDR1 is SGHKS and CDR2 is YYEKEE (reference sequence). As DNA, the CDR3 is TGTGCCAGCACTCTCGGGTCGTCACCCCTCCACTTT. Translated: CASTLGSSPLHF.

The genes are TRBV6-1 and TRBJ2-2, with D maybe TRBD1 (6 bases). The CDR3 length is 14 residues. V was clipped by 7 bases and J by 7 bases, with 16 bases between them. Germline loops: CDR1 MNHNS, CDR2 SASEGT. CDR3 sequence (DNA): TGTGCCAGCACTTACGAGGGGGTCTACGGGGAGCTGTTTTTT. Translation gives CASTYEGVYGELFF.

A single count supports this clone. The genes are TRBV30 and TRBJ2-5; D possibly corresponds to TRBD1 (6 bases). Trimming pared 2 bases from V and 3 bases from J, leaving 10 bases between. The germline V gene has CDR1 GTSNPN and CDR2 SVGIG (reference sequence). This CDR3 spans 13 amino acids. CDR3 sequence (DNA): TGTGCCTGGAGTCCACAGGGAGAAGAGACCCAGTACTTC. Residues: CAWSPQGEETQYF.

This chain uses TRBV10-3 with TRBJ1-2, with D possibly matching TRBD1 (6 bases). The length of the CDR3 is 12 residues. Germline V CDR1 and CDR2: ENHRY, SYGVKD. Trimming cost V 10 bases and J 0 bases, with 9 bases left between them. Written as DNA, the CDR3 is TGTGCCAGCGGACAGCCTAACTATGGCTACACCTTC. It specifies CASGQPNYGYTF.

This sequence joins TRBV28 and TRBJ2-7; D gene ambiguous. This CDR3 comprises 15 residues. Germline V lookup: CDR1 MDHEN, CDR2 SYDVKM. V was clipped by 2 bases and J by 2 bases, with 13 bases between them. The CDR3 protein is CASSLPGLYPYEQYF. In DNA, the CDR3 is TGTGCCAGCAGTTTACCCGGTCTTTACCCCTACGAGCAGTACTTC.

Concerning this clone: The germline gene is not matched at one end of the junction; a read error may be the cause. V usage is TRBV7-9 and J usage is TRBJ2-5; D is uncertain. Germline V gene lookup returns CDR1 SEHNR and CDR2 FQNEAQ (reference sequence). This CDR3 spans 12 amino acids. CDR3 sequence reads: CSSSPTRETQYF. CDR3 sequence (DNA): TGTTCCAGCAGCCCAACACGTGAGACCCAGTACTTC.

This clone is classed as medium-sized. The V and J genes are TRBV11-2 and TRBJ1-6; no clear D gene. With 5 bases removed from V and 7 bases from J, the gap between germline ends came to 6 bases. Germline V lookup: CDR1 SGHAT, CDR2 FQNNGV. The CDR3 is made up of 12 amino acids. CDR3 coding DNA: TGTGCCAGCAGCGGTGAGAATTCACCCCTCCACTTT. Protein sequence: CASSGENSPLHF.

The chain links TRBV28 to TRBJ2-3, with D possibly TRBD2 on 5 matching bases. The CDR3 is 16 amino acids. Trimming took off 7 bases at V and 0 bases at J, with 17 bases between the two ends. The germline gives CDR1 MDHEN, CDR2 SYDVKM. The CDR3 DNA is TGTGCCAGCATGTCAGGTCCGGGGAGTAGCACAGATACGCAGTATTTT. Amino acid sequence: CASMSGPGSSTDTQYF.

The chain uses TRBV30 and TRBJ2-2; D unresolved. The CDR3 extends over 12 amino acids. Trimming pared 2 bases from V and 4 bases from J, leaving 5 bases between. Looked up from germline, CDR1 is GTSNPN and CDR2 is SVGIG (reference sequence). The CDR3 DNA reads TGTGCCTGGAGTCCCCTCACCGGGGAGCTGTTTTTT. Its protein is CAWSPLTGELFF.

This chain connects TRBV18 to TRBJ2-2, with 8 nucleotides matching TRBD1. This CDR3 is built from 15 residues. The germline CDR1 and CDR2 sequences are KGHSH and LQKENI. V gave up 4 bases and J gave up 4 bases; unmatched junction bases: 5. The CDR3 spells CASSHGQGGTGELFF. As DNA, the CDR3 is TGTGCCAGCTCACACGGACAGGGCGGCACCGGGGAGCTGTTTTTT.

The CDR3 is CAISEGGQDNSPLHF. CDR3 DNA: TGTGCCATCAGTGAGGGCGGACAAGATAATTCACCCCTCCACTTT. The chain joins TRBV10-3 to TRBJ1-6, with TRBD1 as a possible D gene (5 bases). The germline gives CDR1 ENHRY, CDR2 SYGVKD. The ends were cut back, 2 bases at V and 5 bases at J, with 10 bases in the middle. This CDR3 has 15 amino acids.

The CDR3 protein is CASSLGGDRSQPQHF. As DNA, the CDR3 is TGTGCCAGCAGCTTAGGAGGTGACAGGAGTCAGCCCCAGCATTTT. This chain connects TRBV7-2 to TRBJ1-5; a possible D gene is TRBD1 (6 bases). Germline lookup yields CDR1 SGHTA and CDR2 FQGNSA. This CDR3 has 15 amino acids. V was shortened by 1 base and J by 6 bases, with 13 bases between the two germline ends.

The genes are TRBV4-1 and TRBJ2-7; 8 bases line up with TRBD1. The CDR3 extends over 15 amino acids. Unmatched junction bases numbered 5, after V lost 4 bases and J lost 0 bases. CDR1 is MGHRA and CDR2 is YSYEKL in the germline V gene. The CDR3 sequence is CASSLLQGASYEQYF. The CDR3 DNA reads as TGCGCCAGCAGCCTACTTCAGGGGGCCTCCTACGAGCAGTACTTC.

The V gene is TRBV4-2, the J gene TRBJ2-7; 7 bases line up with TRBD1. V dropped 5 bases and J dropped 1; count of bases not matched to a gene: 14. The CDR3 extends over 17 amino acids. Germline CDR1 and CDR2: LGHNA and YNFKEQ. DNA of the CDR3: TGTGCCAGCAGCATCCGGTCCGGGACAGAGCCTTCCTACGAGCAGTACTTC. It codes for CASSIRSGTEPSYEQYF.

The chain has TRBV2 and TRBJ1-4; perhaps TRBD1 as D (6 bases). Trimming stripped 7 bases from V and 4 bases from J, with 13 bases between. The germline V gene has CDR1 SNHLY and CDR2 FYNNEI. The CDR3 spans 14 residues. CDR3 residues: CASKADSNNEKLFF. For the CDR3, the DNA is TGTGCCAGCAAGGCGGACAGTAATAATGAAAAACTGTTTTTT.

The chain has TRBV18 and TRBJ2-5; 7 positions agree with TRBD2. The junction had 0 bases not matched to a gene; V was cut back by 0 bases and J by 5 bases. This CDR3 is built from 13 residues. Germline V gives CDR1 KGHSH, CDR2 LQKENI. The CDR3 spells CASSPPSGETQYF. CDR3 nucleotides: TGTGCCAGCTCACCACCTAGCGGGGAGACCCAGTACTTC.

The rearrangement links TRBV29-1 to TRBJ1-2; 8 positions match TRBD1. The CDR3 has 14 amino acids. V shed 4 bases and J 8 bases; nucleotides not matched to a gene: 12. Germline CDR1 and CDR2: SQVTM and ANQGSEA. CDR3 sequence reads: CSVVVSGGPRGYTF. The DNA of the CDR3 is TGCAGCGTTGTAGTTTCAGGGGGCCCCCGCGGCTACACCTTC.

V and J are TRBV18 and TRBJ1-2, with D unresolved. The CDR3 sequence is 13 residues long. In germline, CDR1 is KGHSH, CDR2 LQKENI. The V end was cut by 5 bases, the J end by 6 bases, with 13 bases between. CDR3 protein: CASSAREEDGYTF. As DNA, the CDR3 is TGTGCCAGCTCAGCGAGAGAGGAGGATGGCTACACCTTC.